The T cell receptor (beta chain) described here comes from a study of T cells in pancreatic ductal adenocarcinoma. Trimming removed 3 bases from V and 5 bases from J; junction bases left unmatched: 11. Germline assignment: CDR1 SGHRS and CDR2 YFSETQ. The CDR3 runs to 16 residues. TCRdb's table, derived via immunoSEQ multiplex PCR, lists solely in-frame clones and lacks some. Of roughly 100,000 clones listed, 90% to 95% are singletons. No neoadjuvant therapy was given to the selected pancreatic ductal adenocarcinoma patients before their surgery. The V call is TRBV5-1, the J call TRBJ2-5, with 9 bases fitting TRBD1. The source is a human donor with pancreatic ductal adenocarcinoma. The sequenced sample was PBMCs. The CDR3 sequence is CASSWGPGQGTETQYF. The CDR3 DNA reads TGCGCCAGCAGCTGGGGACCGGGACAGGGAACGGAGACCCAGTACTTC.